This TCR beta chain is drawn from a study of cytomegalovirus exposure and HLA in healthy donors. At the level of the study: In an earlier analysis, around 100 million unique TCR beta sequences were found from about 190 million T cells.

The PCR had 60 Vbeta and 13 Jbeta primers. Measured with immunoSEQ multiplex PCR; TCRdb has only the in-frame clones, and not every one. The table includes about 92,000 clones, 70% to 90% detected once. The CDR3 spans 13 residues. The ends were cut back, 7 bases at V and 5 bases at J, with 13 bases in the middle. Germline values: CDR1 MNHNY, CDR2 SVGAGI (reference sequence). This clone occurred once. What it binds is not known. Study-level points and caveats: Earlier analysis looked at TCR beta V segments, and most were productive about 90% or about 30% of the time.

The gene calls are TRBV6-6 and TRBJ2-3; tentative D call: TRBD2 (6 bases). The material sequenced was PBMCs. The clonotype comes from a man aged 18 to 35 in good health and CMV-seronegative. The CDR3 sequence is CASIPPGGDTQYF. CDR3 DNA: TGTGCCAGCATACCCCCCGGGGGAGATACGCAGTATTTT.